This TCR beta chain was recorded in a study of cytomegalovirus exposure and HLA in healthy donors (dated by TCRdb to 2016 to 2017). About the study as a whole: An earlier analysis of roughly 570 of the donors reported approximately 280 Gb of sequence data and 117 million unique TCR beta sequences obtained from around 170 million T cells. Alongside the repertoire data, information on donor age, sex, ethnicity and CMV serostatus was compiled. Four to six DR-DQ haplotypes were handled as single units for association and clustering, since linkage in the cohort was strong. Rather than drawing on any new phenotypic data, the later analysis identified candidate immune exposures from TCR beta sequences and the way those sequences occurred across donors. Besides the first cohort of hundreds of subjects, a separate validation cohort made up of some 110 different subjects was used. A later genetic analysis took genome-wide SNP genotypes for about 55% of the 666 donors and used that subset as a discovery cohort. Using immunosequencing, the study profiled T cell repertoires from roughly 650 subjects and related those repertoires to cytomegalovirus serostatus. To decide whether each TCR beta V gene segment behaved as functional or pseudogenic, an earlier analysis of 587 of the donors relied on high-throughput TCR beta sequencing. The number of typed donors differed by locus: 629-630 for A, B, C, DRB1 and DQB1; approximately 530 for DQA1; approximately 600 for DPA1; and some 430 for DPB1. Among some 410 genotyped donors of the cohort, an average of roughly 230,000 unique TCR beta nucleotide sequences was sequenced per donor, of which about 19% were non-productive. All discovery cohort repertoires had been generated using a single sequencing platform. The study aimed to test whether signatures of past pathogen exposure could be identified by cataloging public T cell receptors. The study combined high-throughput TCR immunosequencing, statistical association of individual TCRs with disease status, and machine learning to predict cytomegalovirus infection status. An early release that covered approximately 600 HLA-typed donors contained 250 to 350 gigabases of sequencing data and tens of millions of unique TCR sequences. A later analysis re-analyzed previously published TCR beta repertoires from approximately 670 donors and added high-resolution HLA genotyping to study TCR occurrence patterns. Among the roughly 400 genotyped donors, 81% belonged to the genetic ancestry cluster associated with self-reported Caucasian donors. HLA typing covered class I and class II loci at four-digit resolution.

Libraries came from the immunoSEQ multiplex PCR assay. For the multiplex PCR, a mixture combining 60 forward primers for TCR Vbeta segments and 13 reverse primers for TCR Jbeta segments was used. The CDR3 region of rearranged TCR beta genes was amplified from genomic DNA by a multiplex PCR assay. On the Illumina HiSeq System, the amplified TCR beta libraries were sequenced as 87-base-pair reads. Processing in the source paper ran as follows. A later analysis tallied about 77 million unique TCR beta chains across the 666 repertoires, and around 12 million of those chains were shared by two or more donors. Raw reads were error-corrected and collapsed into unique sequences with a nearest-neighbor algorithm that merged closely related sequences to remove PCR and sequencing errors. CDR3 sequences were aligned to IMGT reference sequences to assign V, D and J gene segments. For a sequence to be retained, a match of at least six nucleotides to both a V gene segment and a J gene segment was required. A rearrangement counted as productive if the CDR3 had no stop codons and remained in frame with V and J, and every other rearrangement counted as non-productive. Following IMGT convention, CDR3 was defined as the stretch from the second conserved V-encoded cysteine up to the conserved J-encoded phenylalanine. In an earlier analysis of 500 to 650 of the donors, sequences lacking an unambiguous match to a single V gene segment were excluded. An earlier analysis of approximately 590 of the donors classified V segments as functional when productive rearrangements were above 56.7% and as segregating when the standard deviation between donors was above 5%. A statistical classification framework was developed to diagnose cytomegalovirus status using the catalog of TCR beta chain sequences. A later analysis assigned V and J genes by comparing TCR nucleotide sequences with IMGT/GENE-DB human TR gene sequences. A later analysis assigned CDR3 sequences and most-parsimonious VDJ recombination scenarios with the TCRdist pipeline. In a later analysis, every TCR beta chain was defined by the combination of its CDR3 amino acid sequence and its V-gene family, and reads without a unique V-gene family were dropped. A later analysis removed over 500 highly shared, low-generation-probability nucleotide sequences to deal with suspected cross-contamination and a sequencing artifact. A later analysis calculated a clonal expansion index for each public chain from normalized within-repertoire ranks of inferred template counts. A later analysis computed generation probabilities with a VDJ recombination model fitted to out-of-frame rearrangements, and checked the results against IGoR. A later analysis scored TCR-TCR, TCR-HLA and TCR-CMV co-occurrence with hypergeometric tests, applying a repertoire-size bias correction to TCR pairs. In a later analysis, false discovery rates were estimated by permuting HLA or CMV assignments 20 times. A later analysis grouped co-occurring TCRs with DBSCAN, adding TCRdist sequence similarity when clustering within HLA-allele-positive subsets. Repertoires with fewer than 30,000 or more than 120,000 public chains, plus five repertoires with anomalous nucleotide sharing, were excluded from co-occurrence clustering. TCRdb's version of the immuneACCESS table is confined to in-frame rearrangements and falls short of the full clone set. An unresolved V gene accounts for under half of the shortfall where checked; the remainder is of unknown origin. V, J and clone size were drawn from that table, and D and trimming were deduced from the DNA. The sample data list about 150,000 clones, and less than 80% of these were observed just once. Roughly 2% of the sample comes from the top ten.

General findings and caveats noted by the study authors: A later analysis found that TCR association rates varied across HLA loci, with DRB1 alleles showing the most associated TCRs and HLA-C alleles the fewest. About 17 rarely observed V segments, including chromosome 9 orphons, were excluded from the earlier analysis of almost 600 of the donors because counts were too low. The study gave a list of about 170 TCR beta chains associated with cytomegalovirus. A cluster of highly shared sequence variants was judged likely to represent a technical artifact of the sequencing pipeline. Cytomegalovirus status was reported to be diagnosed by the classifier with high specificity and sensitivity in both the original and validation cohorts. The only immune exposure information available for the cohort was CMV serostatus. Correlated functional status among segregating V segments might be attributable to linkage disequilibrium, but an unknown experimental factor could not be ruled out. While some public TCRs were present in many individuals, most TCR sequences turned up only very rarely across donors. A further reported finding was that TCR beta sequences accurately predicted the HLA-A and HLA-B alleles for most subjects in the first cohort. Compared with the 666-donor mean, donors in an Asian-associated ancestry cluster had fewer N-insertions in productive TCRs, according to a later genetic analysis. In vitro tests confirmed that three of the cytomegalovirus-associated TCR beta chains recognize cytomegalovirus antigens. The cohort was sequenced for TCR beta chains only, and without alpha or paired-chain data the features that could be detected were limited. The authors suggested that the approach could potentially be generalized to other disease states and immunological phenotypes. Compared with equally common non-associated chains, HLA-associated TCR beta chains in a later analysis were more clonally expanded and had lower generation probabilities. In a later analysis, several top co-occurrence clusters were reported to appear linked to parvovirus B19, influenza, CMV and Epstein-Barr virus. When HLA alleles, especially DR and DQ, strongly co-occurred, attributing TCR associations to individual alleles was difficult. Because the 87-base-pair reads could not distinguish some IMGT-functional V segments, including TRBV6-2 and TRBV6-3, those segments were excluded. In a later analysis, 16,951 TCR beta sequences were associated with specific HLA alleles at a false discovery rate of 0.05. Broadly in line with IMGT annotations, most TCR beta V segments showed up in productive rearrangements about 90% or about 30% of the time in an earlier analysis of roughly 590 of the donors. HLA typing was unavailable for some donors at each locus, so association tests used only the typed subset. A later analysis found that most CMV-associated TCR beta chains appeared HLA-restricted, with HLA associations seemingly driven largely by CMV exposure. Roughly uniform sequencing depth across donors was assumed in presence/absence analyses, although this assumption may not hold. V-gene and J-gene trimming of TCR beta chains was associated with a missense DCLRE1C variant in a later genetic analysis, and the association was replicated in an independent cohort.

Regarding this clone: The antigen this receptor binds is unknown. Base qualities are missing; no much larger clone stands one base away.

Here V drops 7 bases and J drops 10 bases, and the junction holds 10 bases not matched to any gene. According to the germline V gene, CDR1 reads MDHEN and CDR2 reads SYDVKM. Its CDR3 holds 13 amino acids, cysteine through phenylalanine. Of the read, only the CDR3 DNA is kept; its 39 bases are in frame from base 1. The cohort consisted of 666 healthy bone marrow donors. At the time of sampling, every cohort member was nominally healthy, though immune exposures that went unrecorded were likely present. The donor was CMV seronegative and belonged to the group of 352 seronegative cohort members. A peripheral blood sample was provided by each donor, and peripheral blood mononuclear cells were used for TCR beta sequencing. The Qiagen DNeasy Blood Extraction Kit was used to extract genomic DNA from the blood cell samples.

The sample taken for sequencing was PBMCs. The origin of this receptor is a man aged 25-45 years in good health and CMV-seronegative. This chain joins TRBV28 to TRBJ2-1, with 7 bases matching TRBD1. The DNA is TGTGCCAGCATTAACGACAGGGCCGGGGAGCAGTTCTTC. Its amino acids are CASINDRAGEQFF.